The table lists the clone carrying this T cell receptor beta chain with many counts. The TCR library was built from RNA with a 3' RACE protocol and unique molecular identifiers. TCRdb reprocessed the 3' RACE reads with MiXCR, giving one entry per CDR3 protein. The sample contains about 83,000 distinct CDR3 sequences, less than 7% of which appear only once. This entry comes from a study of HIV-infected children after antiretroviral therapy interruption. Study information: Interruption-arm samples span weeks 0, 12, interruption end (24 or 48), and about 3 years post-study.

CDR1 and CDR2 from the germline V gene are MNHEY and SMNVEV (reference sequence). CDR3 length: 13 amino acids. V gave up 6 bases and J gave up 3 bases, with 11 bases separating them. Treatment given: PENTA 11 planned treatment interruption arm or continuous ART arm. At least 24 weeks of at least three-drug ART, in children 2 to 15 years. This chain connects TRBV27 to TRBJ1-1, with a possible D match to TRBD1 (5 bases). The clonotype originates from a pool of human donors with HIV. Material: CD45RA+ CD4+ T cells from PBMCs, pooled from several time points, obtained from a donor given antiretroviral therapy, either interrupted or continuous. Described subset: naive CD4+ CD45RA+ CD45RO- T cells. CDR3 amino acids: CASSHRGDTEAFF. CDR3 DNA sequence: TGTGCCAGCAGCCACAGAGGGGACACTGAAGCTTTCTTT.